This TCR beta chain was captured in a study of T cell responses to AZD1222 COVID-19 vaccine (dated by TCRdb to about 2021). With respect to the entire study: A total of roughly 240 trial participants underwent TCR sequencing, of whom 200 to 220 received two doses of AZD1222 and approximately 25 received two doses of the MenACWY control vaccine. Trial participants were enrolled by age into subgroups of 18-55, 56-69 and 70-plus years, and approximately 150, 30 and 60 TCR-sequenced participants, respectively, were included in these subgroups. General findings and caveats noted by the study authors: Because no day 14 peak-response samples were available, repertoires were characterized only after the peak T cell response. After two AZD1222 doses, both the breadth and the depth of spike-specific TCRs were significantly higher than at day 0 and than in MenACWY recipients. The 56-69-year group was small, and its depth increase did not reach significance, likely because of low power. Reportedly, almost half of the unique spike-specific TCRs recognized epitopes lying outside the regions that are mutated in the B.1.351 and B.1.1.7 variants. Most participants were white British and females outnumbered males, and the authors suggested that clonal diversity may have been underestimated. Conclusions about previously exposed vaccinees are limited because only six or seven AZD1222 recipients were SARS-CoV-2 seropositive at baseline. The whole spike protein was spanned by vaccine-associated CD4 TCRs, and dominant responses were seen in regions 160-218 and 743-854.

The CDR3 regions of human TCRbeta chains were subjected to immunosequencing. As for how the authors treated the data: TCRs in the repertoires were compared against a reference library of SARS-CoV-2-specific TCRs that had been generated with the MIRA antigen-specificity platform. Breadth was defined as the fraction of unique TCRs that were SARS-CoV-2-associated. Depth was defined as the fraction of total T cells that were SARS-CoV-2-associated. Each spike-specific TCR was assigned to its reactive spike region and to a CD4 or CD8 class using the MIRA data. Log10-transformed breadth and depth values were compared by one-way ANOVA with Sidak's multiple comparisons tests. The clones in this table, taken by TCRdb from immuneACCESS, are in-frame only. Not every clone is retained; where verified, under half of the shortfall comes from an unresolved V gene, and the cause of the rest is unknown. V and J calls and clone size are those listed in that table; D and trimming were worked out from the DNA. In all, the sample holds about 150,000 clones, and 90% to 95% of those were seen once. The ten top clones hold approximately 1.5% of the sample.

Reading the label with the study, this specimen's time point is: about 28 days (+/-7) after the second vaccine dose. AZD1222 recipients whose second dose came at about 4 weeks and those whose second dose came at about 12 weeks were combined into one group, since spike-specific TCR depth and breadth did not differ between the two schedules. Samples from vaccinated people were obtained from the UK trials COV001 and COV002, which included a single-blind randomized controlled phase 2/3 trial of AZD1222 (ChAdOx1 nCoV-19) in healthy adults. For TCRbeta chain sequencing, PBMC samples from trial participants were taken at day 0 and at day 28 after the second dose. Comments on this clone: There is no known antigen for this receptor. The input lacks base qualities; no much larger clone sits a single base away.

From the germline V gene, CDR1 is KGHSH and CDR2 is LQKENI. V sheds 0 bases and J sheds 7 bases, leaving 15 bases between their ends. From its cysteine to its phenylalanine, the CDR3 spans 16 amino acids. The CDR3 DNA has 48 bases and is translated from base 1. The specimen comprised peripheral blood, sampled 28 days after the second AZD1222 dose. The clonotype was recovered from an adult who received the AZD1222 COVID-19 vaccine. The rearrangement combines TRBV18 with TRBJ1-4; the D gene cannot be resolved reliably. The sequence in DNA is TGTGCCAGCTCACCACCGTGGTCGGAGGGCGGTGAAAAACTGTTTTTT. Translated, it gives CASSPPWSEGGEKLFF.